Sequencing of this TCR beta chain was carried out in a study of cytomegalovirus exposure and HLA in healthy donors. Study background: Drawn from HLA-typed donors, about 85 million unique TCRs were held in an early data release.

Both 60 Vbeta primers and 13 Jbeta primers went into the PCR. TCRdb's copy holds only in-frame clones and misses some; the assay was immunoSEQ multiplex PCR. The data contain 65,000 to 85,000 clones, almost 80% of them singletons. Study-level results: Donors belonging to an Asian-associated ancestry cluster reportedly showed fewer N-insertions in productive TCRs than the 666-donor mean, according to what a later analysis found. Diagnosis of cytomegalovirus status made by the classifier reportedly showed high specificity and sensitivity.

Trimming removed 5 bases at V and 2 bases at J, with 13 bases between. Germline V gene data show CDR1 as SEHNR and CDR2 as FQNEAQ (reference sequence). The CDR3 is 15 amino acids. Comment on this clone: What it recognizes is unknown.

This chain joins TRBV7-9 and TRBJ1-5; D uncertain. This TCR was recovered from a woman aged 40-49 years in good health and CMV-seropositive. Sequences were obtained from PBMCs. The CDR3 region is CASSREEVGNQPQHF. The DNA of the CDR3 is TGTGCCAGCAGCCGGGAGGAAGTTGGCAATCAGCCCCAGCATTTT.